A single sample is the source of the 27 T cell receptor beta chains below, sequenced in a study of blood T cells in healthy people across ages. A J-beta primer mix and a sample-barcoded 5' primer were used in a second PCR of about 7 to 12 cycles. TCRdb re-called the 5' RACE reads through MiXCR, storing one row per CDR3 protein. Of over 950,000 distinct CDR3 sequences in the sample, approximately 38% were seen once. What was sequenced was blood. These receptors were taken from a man aged 18 to 29 in good health.

This clonotype counts as medium-sized. The V call is TRBV25-1, the J call TRBJ2-3; the D is unclear. CDR3 length equals 16 residues. Trimming left V 5 bases short and J 2 bases short, with 17 bases between. Germline V lookup: CDR1 MGHDK, CDR2 SYGVNS. The CDR3 spells CASSSSSRHFTDTQYF. CDR3 bases: TGTGCCAGCAGTTCGAGTAGCCGCCATTTCACAGATACGCAGTATTTT.

J is TRBJ1-2 and V is TRBV14; TRBD1 agrees at 8 bases. V trimming: 0 bases; J trimming: 8 bases; junction bases outside the gene matches: 8. The germline gives CDR1 SGHDN, CDR2 FVKESK. The CDR3 sequence is 15 residues long. In DNA form, the CDR3 reads TGTGCCAGCAGCCAAGATGGAGTCAGGGGGCAAGGCTACACCTTC. This encodes CASSQDGVRGQGYTF.

V gene TRBV4-1 combines with J gene TRBJ1-1; tentatively, D is TRBD1 (6 bases). CDR3 length: 15 residues. Germline V gives CDR1 MGHRA, CDR2 YSYEKL. The ends were cut back, 3 bases at V and 3 bases at J, with 14 bases in the middle. The CDR3 here is CASSQNRVVYTEAFF. CDR3 in DNA: TGCGCCAGCAGCCAGAACAGGGTAGTCTACACTGAAGCTTTCTTT.

In this sample, this clonotype turned up a few times. The chain combines TRBV7-9 with TRBJ2-1; D tentatively reads TRBD1 or TRBD2 (5 bases each). The V gene lost 6 bases and the J gene lost 4 bases, with 25 bases spanning the gap. The CDR3 contains 18 residues. Germline CDR1 is SEHNR and CDR2 is FQNEAQ (reference sequence). The CDR3 nucleotides read TGTGCCAGCAGTCAGACCCGATATACCGGGACCGAGTACAATGAGCAGTTCTTC. Protein product: CASSQTRYTGTEYNEQFF. Drawing the rest from reference TRBV7-9 and TRBJ2-1, the complete variable domain is DTGVSQNPRHKITKRGQNVTFRCDPISEHNRLYWYRQTLGQGPEFLTYFQNEAQLEKSRLLSDRFSAERPKGSFSTLEIQRTEQGDSAMYLCASSQTRYTGTEYNEQFFGPGTRLTVL.

This clonotype showed up just a few times. The chain is built from TRBV19 and TRBJ2-1; maybe TRBD1 (7 bases). V was cut by 3 bases and J by 9 bases, with 15 bases left in between. The CDR3 consists of 14 residues. The germline V gene encodes CDR1 LNHDA and CDR2 SQIVND (reference sequence). CDR3 loop: CASSMEGAFGEQFF. The CDR3 DNA is TGTGCCAGTAGTATGGAGGGGGCTTTCGGTGAGCAGTTCTTC.

The chain is built from TRBV9 and TRBJ1-1, with D tentatively TRBD1 (6 bases). Germline V CDR1 and CDR2: SGDLS, YYNGEE. The CDR3 extends over 13 amino acids. The V and J ends lost 7 bases and 5 bases respectively, with 15 bases between them. In DNA, the CDR3 is TGTGCCAGCGGGCAGGGGTCTGATACTGAAGCTTTCTTT. Residues: CASGQGSDTEAFF.

Details on this clonotype: A read error may produce the germline difference seen at one junction end. The rearrangement uses TRBV12-3 or TRBV12-4 and TRBJ2-1; 8 bases are shared with TRBD1. The CDR3 has 14 residues. CDR3 amino acids: CVSRGTGTYNEQFF. DNA of the CDR3: TGTGTCAGCAGGGGGACAGGTACTTACAATGAGCAGTTCTTC.

The chain has TRBV4-3 and TRBJ1-4; D is unresolved. The CDR3 sequence is 17 residues long. The germline CDR1 and CDR2 sequences are LGHNA and YSLEER. The germline V and J ends were trimmed by 1 base and 4 bases, with 16 bases remaining between them. CDR3 coding DNA: TGCGCCAGCAGCCAAGGGCAACTCGCTCGGGGTAATGAAAAACTGTTTTTT. Residues: CASSQGQLARGNEKLFF.

This clonotype was seen more than once but under ten times. V gene TRBV4-2 combines with J gene TRBJ1-6; D gene ambiguous. V shed 1 base and J shed 9 bases, with 16 bases lying between them. The CDR3 is made up of 16 amino acids. Germline values: CDR1 LGHNA, CDR2 YNFKEQ. The CDR3 protein is CASSQVRPLEGSPLHF. The CDR3 region has the DNA TGTGCCAGCAGCCAAGTAAGACCGTTGGAGGGTTCACCCCTCCACTTT.

This clonotype was detected once. The rearrangement uses TRBV5-1 and TRBJ1-3; no clear D gene. This CDR3 has 15 amino acids. With 6 bases removed from V and 0 bases from J, the gap between germline ends came to 13 bases. Germline-derived CDR1 and CDR2 are SGHRS and YFSETQ. In DNA form, the CDR3 reads TGCGCCAGCAACGAAGGACCCTCCTCTGGAAACACCATATATTTT. It encodes CASNEGPSSGNTIYF. Using reference TRBV5-1 and TRBJ1-3 for the parts outside the CDR3, the full variable domain is KAGVTQTPRYLIKTRGQQVTLSCSPISGHRSVSWYQQTPGQGLQFLFEYFSETQRNKGNFPGRFSGRQFSNSRSEMNVSTLELGDSALYLCASNEGPSSGNTIYFGEGSWLTVV.

The chain couples TRBV9 to TRBJ2-3; tentative D call: TRBD2 (6 bases). CDR1 SGDLS and CDR2 YYNGEE come from the germline V gene. CDR3 length equals 17 residues. V lost 4 bases, J lost 4 bases, and 22 bases lay in between. The CDR3 loop is CASSPWGGTSSADTQYF. The DNA of the CDR3 is TGTGCCAGCAGCCCCTGGGGCGGGACGTCTAGCGCAGATACGCAGTATTTT.

This clonotype was counted between two and nine times. The CDR3 sequence is CASSPFQAGGDTEAFF. The CDR3 DNA reads TGTGCCAGCTCACCATTCCAGGCAGGGGGAGATACTGAAGCTTTCTTT. V and J are TRBV18 and TRBJ1-1; the match to TRBD1 covers 7 bases. The germline V gene has CDR1 KGHSH and CDR2 LQKENI. The CDR3 has 16 amino acids. The V and J ends lost 2 bases and 5 bases, in that order; junction bases with no gene match: 11.

This clonotype was recorded at least ten times. The chain links TRBV6-5 to TRBJ1-2; TRBD1 agrees at 9 bases. Germline CDR1 MNHEY, CDR2 SVGAGI. The CDR3 spans 14 residues. Trimming at V came to 5 bases and at J to 3 bases, leaving 4 bases not matched to a gene. CDR3 region: CASSGTGTYYGYTF. The CDR3 DNA sequence: TGTGCCAGCAGTGGGACAGGGACCTACTATGGCTACACCTTC.

This clonotype was recorded a few times. The V gene is TRBV12-3 or TRBV12-4, the J gene TRBJ1-2; no firm D call. The V end was cut by 6 bases, the J end by 8 bases, with 19 bases between. This CDR3 spans 14 amino acids. CDR3 in amino acids: CASRVDGTFSGYTF. The CDR3 region has the DNA TGTGCCAGCAGAGTGGACGGTACCTTTTCGGGCTACACCTTC.

Remarks on this clonotype: One junction end disagrees with the germline gene, perhaps due to a read error. The chain recombines TRBV6-6 with TRBJ1-1, with a tentative D call TRBD1 (5 bases). Germline CDR1 is MNHNY and CDR2 is SVGAGI (reference sequence). The CDR3 is 12 residues long. CDR3 protein: CASFKRGGEVFF. The CDR3 region has the DNA TGTGCCAGCTTCAAGCGGGGGGGTGAAGTTTTCTTT.

This clonotype was found a few times. V and J are TRBV27 and TRBJ1-2, with D possibly TRBD1 on 6 matching bases. The CDR3 has 15 amino acids. Trimming shortened V by 0 bases and J by 7 bases, and 15 bases separated the two germline ends. The germline gives CDR1 MNHEY, CDR2 SMNVEV (reference sequence). The CDR3 spells CASSLSIGGASGYTF. In nucleotides, the CDR3 is TGTGCCAGCAGTTTATCGATCGGGGGCGCCAGTGGCTACACCTTC.

The chain combines TRBV27 with TRBJ2-2; 8 bases are shared with TRBD1. J was trimmed by 6 bases and V by 5 bases; bases with no gene match: 2. CDR1 is MNHEY and CDR2 is SMNVEV in the germline V gene (reference sequence). The CDR3 has 13 residues. CDR3 bases: TGTGCCAGCAGTCGACAGGGGTCCGGGGAGCTGTTTTTT. The encoded protein is CASSRQGSGELFF.

This clonotype was found many times. V gene TRBV5-1 combines with J gene TRBJ2-1, with D unclear. The CDR3 contains 18 residues. The V gene lost 4 bases and the J gene lost 2 bases, with 22 bases spanning the gap. Germline V gene sequence: CDR1 SGHRS, CDR2 YFSETQ. CDR3: CASSPAFGDVSTYNEQFF. CDR3 coding DNA: TGCGCCAGCAGCCCGGCCTTTGGAGACGTCAGTACCTACAATGAGCAGTTCTTC.

This clonotype has just a few counts. V usage is TRBV6-2 or TRBV6-3 and J usage is TRBJ1-1; D remains unclear. Germline CDR1 is MNHEY and CDR2 is SVGEGT. V was shortened by 11 bases and J by 1 base, with 14 bases between the two germline ends. The CDR3 has 13 amino acids. CDR3 amino acids: CAALRAQNTEAFF. CDR3 DNA sequence: TGTGCCGCGTTGAGGGCCCAGAACACTGAAGCTTTCTTT.

The V gene is TRBV5-1, the J gene TRBJ1-2; D unresolved. V was shortened by 2 bases and J by 7 bases, with 12 bases between the two germline ends. CDR1 and CDR2 (germline): SGHRS, YFSETQ. The CDR3 sequence is 13 residues long. CDR3 sequence reads: CASSFAGSFGYTF. CDR3 in DNA: TGCGCCAGCAGCTTCGCGGGGAGTTTTGGCTACACCTTC.

As for this clonotype: A much bigger clone sits one base away, suggesting this may be a read error. The rearrangement links TRBV29-1 to TRBJ2-1; TRBD2 aligns across 12 bases. The CDR3 extends over 15 amino acids. Per the germline V gene, CDR1 is SQVTM and CDR2 is ANQGSEA. CDR3 coding DNA: TGCGGCGTCCTAACTAGCGGGGGGACCTACAATGAGCAGTTCTTC. This translates into CGVLTSGGTYNEQFF.

This clonotype was found a few times. The CDR3 DNA reads TGTGCCAGCAGATCACCCGGGACAGGGGGCGAGCAGTACTTC. Residues: CASRSPGTGGEQYF. This rearrangement joins TRBV27 to TRBJ2-7; 11 bases map to TRBD1. Germline V gene sequence: CDR1 MNHEY, CDR2 SMNVEV (reference sequence). The CDR3 sequence is 14 residues long. V lost 6 bases, J lost 6 bases, and 7 bases stayed unmatched.

The rearrangement joins TRBV28 to TRBJ2-2; 7 bases align to TRBD1. Trimming took 7 bases from V and 0 from J; bases not matched to a gene: 11. Germline V lookup: CDR1 MDHEN, CDR2 SYDVKM. The CDR3 covers 17 residues. CDR3 in DNA: TGTGCCAGCAATGCACCCGGACAGGCGACGAACACCGGGGAGCTGTTTTTT. This codes for CASNAPGQATNTGELFF.

The chain links TRBV25-1 to TRBJ1-1; 8 bases are a match to TRBD1. Germline CDR1 is MGHDK and CDR2 is SYGVNS. The CDR3 totals 15 residues. The V gene end was trimmed by 1 base and the J gene end by 5 bases; junction bases not matched to a gene: 6. The CDR3 DNA follows: TGTGCCAGCAGTGAATCCGAGGACAGGGTGACTGAAGCTTTCTTT. Its protein product is CASSESEDRVTEAFF.

The chain employs TRBV20-1 and TRBJ1-1; TRBD1 is a possible D gene (5 bases). CDR1 and CDR2 (germline): DFQATT, SNEGSKA (reference sequence). V was pared by 5 bases and J by 0 bases, with 10 bases between. The CDR3 has 13 amino acids. The CDR3 here is CSAAPQVNTEAFF. CDR3 sequence (DNA): TGCAGTGCTGCACCACAGGTGAACACTGAAGCTTTCTTT.

The chain has TRBV6-6 and TRBJ1-1; D is unresolved. Germline assignment: CDR1 MNHNY and CDR2 SVGAGI (reference sequence). The CDR3 totals 13 residues. V gave up 5 bases and J gave up 3 bases, with 10 bases separating them. CDR3: CASSASGDTEAFF. CDR3 nucleotides: TGTGCCAGCAGTGCGAGTGGAGACACTGAAGCTTTCTTT.

The CDR3, as DNA: TGTGCCAGCAGGACCCTGCGGGGCAGCTCCTACAAGCAGTACTTC. Its translation: CASRTLRGSSYKQYF. The rearrangement links TRBV12-3 or TRBV12-4 to TRBJ2-4, with D perhaps TRBD2 (6 bases). This CDR3 contains 15 residues. V lost 6 bases and J 13 bases, leaving 25 bases between the germline ends.